These T cell receptor beta chains were read from a single sample in a study of T cell responses to AZD1222 COVID-19 vaccine. Sequencing used immunoSEQ multiplex PCR; TCRdb keeps in-frame clones, though not all of them. The sample lists about 190,000 clones, more than 75% occurring once. Specimen: peripheral blood, collected on day 0 of MenACWY control vaccination. These receptors all come from an adult in good health. Each CDR3 is given with its conserved first and last residue. The D gene is left open where the match is weak. Size values are once, few and many counts, or a class for expanded clones, and some rows have none.

size: -
V: TRBV7-9
D: TRBD1
J: TRBJ2-1
DNA: TGTGCCACCAGTCCCGTGGGACAGGGTAACAATGAGCAGTTCTTC
CDR3: CATSPVGQGNNEQFF

size: -
V: TRBV28
D: -
J: TRBJ1-5
DNA: TGTGCCAGCAGTTTGGCCTGGGCAGATAGCAATCAGCCCCAGCATTTT
CDR3: CASSLAWADSNQPQHF

size: -
V: TRBV29-1
D: -
J: TRBJ1-1
DNA: TGCAGCGTTCGTACGGGGGAGGGGTCTGAAGCTTTCTTT
CDR3: CSVRTGEGSEAFF

size: -
V: TRBV5-4
D: -
J: TRBJ1-6
DNA: TGTGCCAGCAGCTTGGAGACAGGCCCCGTCTCACCCCTCCACTTT
CDR3: CASSLETGPVSPLHF

size: -
V: TRBV6-1
D: -
J: TRBJ2-2
DNA: TGTGCCAGCACCGGGGGCCCTTCCGGGGAGCTGTTTTTT
CDR3: CASTGGPSGELFF

size: -
V: TRBV5-4
D: TRBD2
J: TRBJ2-5
DNA: TGTGCCAGCAGCTTGGCCTGGACTAGCGGACAAGAGACCCAGTACTTC
CDR3: CASSLAWTSGQETQYF

size: few
V: TRBV4-1
D: -
J: TRBJ2-7
DNA: TGCGCCAGCAGCCAAGGGAATCACGTCCACGAGCAGTACTTC
CDR3: CASSQGNHVHEQYF

size: -
V: TRBV30
D: -
J: TRBJ2-7
DNA: TGTGCCTGGAATGGTGGCTCCTACGAGCAGTACTTC
CDR3: CAWNGGSYEQYF

size: -
V: TRBV5-1
D: TRBD2
J: TRBJ2-3
DNA: TGCGCCAGCAAGCGGGAAGACCCCACAGATACGCAGTATTTT
CDR3: CASKREDPTDTQYF

size: -
V: TRBV6-2/TRBV6-3
D: -
J: TRBJ2-7
DNA: TGTGCCAGCAGTCCATATGGGGCCTACGAGCAGTACTTC
CDR3: CASSPYGAYEQYF

size: few
V: TRBV7-3
D: -
J: TRBJ2-3
DNA: TGTGCCAGCAGCCCCCCCTTCACAGATACGCAGTATTTT
CDR3: CASSPPFTDTQYF

size: few
V: TRBV5-1
D: -
J: TRBJ2-3
DNA: TGCGCCAGCAGCGGGGCCCCGGGGAGAGGGGCAGATACGCAGTATTTT
CDR3: CASSGAPGRGADTQYF